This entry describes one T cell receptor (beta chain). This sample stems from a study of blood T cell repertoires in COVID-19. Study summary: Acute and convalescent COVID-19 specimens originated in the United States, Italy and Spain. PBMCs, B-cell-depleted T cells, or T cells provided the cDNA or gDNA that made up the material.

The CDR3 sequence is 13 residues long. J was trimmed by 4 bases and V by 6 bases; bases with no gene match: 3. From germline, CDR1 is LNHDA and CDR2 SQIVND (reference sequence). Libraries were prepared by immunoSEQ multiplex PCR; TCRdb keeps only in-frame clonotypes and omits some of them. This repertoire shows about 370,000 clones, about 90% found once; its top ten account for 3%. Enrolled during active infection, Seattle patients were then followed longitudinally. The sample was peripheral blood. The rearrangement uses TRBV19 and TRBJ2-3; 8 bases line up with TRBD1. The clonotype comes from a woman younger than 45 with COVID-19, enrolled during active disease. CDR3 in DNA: TGTGCCAGTAGCAGGGGGCTCGCAGATACGCAGTATTTT. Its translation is CASSRGLADTQYF.